The clone carrying this T cell receptor beta chain was found once. The record originates from a study of T cell changes during pregnancy in multiple sclerosis. J gave up 0 bases and V 4 bases, and 16 bases lay outside the gene matches. This CDR3 spans 20 amino acids. The germline gives CDR1 SGHVT, CDR2 SQSDAQ. Profiled with immunoSEQ multiplex PCR; TCRdb holds only in-frame clones, not every one. The table has about 120,000 clones, approximately 93% seen once. This chain uses TRBV7-4 with TRBJ2-7; 12 bases fit TRBD2. The sequences come from peripheral blood, collected before pregnancy. This clonotype was sampled from a female donor with multiple sclerosis, enrolled in a pregnancy study. The CDR3 loop is CASSWARASGRAQSSYEQYF. The CDR3 bases are TGTGCCAGCAGCTGGGCTAGGGCTAGCGGGAGGGCGCAAAGCTCCTACGAGCAGTACTTC.